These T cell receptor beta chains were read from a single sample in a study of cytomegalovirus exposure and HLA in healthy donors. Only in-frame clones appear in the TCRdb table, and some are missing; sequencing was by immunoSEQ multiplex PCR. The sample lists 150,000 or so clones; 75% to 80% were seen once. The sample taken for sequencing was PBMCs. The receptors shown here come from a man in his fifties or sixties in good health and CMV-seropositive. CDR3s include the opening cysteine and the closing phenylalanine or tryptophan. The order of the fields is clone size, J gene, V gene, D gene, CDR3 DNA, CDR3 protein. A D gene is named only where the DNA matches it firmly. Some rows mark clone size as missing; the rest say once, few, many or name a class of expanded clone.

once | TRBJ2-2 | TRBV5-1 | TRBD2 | TGCGCCAGCACCTCCTTGACGGGGGGGTCGAACACCGGGGAGCTGTTTTTT | CASTSLTGGSNTGELFF
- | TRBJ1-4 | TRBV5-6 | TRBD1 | TGTGCCAGCAGTCGTGGACAGGGAGGAGAAAAACTGTTTTTT | CASSRGQGGEKLFF
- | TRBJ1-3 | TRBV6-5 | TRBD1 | TGTGCCAGCAGTTTGGGAACAGGGGTGGGTGGAAACACCATATATTTT | CASSLGTGVGGNTIYF
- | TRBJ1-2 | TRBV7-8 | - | TGTGCCAGCAGCTTCCGGGACATAGCATTCCATTTC | CASSFRDIAFHF
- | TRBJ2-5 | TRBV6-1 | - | TGTGCCAGCTCGCTCATGACAGGACACGAGACCCAGTACTTC | CASSLMTGHETQYF
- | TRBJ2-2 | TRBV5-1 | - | TGCGCCAGCAGCTTGCGCGGGGAGCTGTTTTTT | CASSLRGELFF
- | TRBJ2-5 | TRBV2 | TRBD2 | TGTGCCAGCAACCGGGGAGGGGAGACCCAGTACTTC | CASNRGGETQYF
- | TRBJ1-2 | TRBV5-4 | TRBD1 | TGTGCCAGCAGCTTGGCACAGGGGGGGAACTATGGCTACACCTTC | CASSLAQGGNYGYTF
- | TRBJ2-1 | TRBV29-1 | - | TGCAGCGTCCCCTACGCACAGCACTCCTACAATGAGCAGTTCTTC | CSVPYAQHSYNEQFF
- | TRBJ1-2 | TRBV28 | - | TGTGCCAGCAGCACCCCTGGGGCCGGAAACTATGGCTACACCTTC | CASSTPGAGNYGYTF
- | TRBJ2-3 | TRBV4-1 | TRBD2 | TGCGCCAGCAGCCAAGGCCCAGCGGGGGCCACAGATACGCAGTATTTT | CASSQGPAGATDTQYF
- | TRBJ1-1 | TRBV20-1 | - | TGCAGTGCTAGCGCAGGGGCTGAAGCTTTCTTT | CSASAGAEAFF
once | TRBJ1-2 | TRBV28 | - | TGTGCCAGCAGTCTGCCCGAGGGAAACCTTGCTAACTATGGCTACACCTTC | CASSLPEGNLANYGYTF
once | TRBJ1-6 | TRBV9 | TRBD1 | TGTGCCAGCAGCGTAGCTCCGGGACAGGGCGGATCACCCCTCCACTTT | CASSVAPGQGGSPLHF
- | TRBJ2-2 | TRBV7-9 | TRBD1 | TGTGCCAGCAGCCCAAGGGCAGGGGGCTGGCGGGTCACCGGGGAGCTGTTTTTT | CASSPRAGGWRVTGELFF
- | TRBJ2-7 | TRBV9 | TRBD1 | TGTGCCAGCAGCGTAGGGGACAGAAACTACGAGCAGTACTTC | CASSVGDRNYEQYF
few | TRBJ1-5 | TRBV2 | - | TGTGCCAGCAACACAGACGGGACACGGTATCAGCCCCAGCATTTT | CASNTDGTRYQPQHF
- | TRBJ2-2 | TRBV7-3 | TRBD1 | TGTGCCAGCAGCTTACAAGCAGGGGGCCTCGCCGGGGAGCTGTTTTTT | CASSLQAGGLAGELFF
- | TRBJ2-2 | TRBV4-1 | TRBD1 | TGCGCCAGCAGCCGGACCCGGGACAGAAACACCGGGGAGCTGTTTTTT | CASSRTRDRNTGELFF
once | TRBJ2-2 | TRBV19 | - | TGTGCCAGTAGTATGAACTACAACACCGGGGAGCTGTTTTTT | CASSMNYNTGELFF
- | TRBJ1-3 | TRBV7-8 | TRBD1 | TGTGCCAGCAGCTTAGCGGGACAGCTTGGAGGAAACACCATATATTTT | CASSLAGQLGGNTIYF
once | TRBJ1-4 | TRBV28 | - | TGTGCCAGCAGCCCCTCCGGGTGGCAGATAGAAAAACTGTTTTTT | CASSPSGWQIEKLFF
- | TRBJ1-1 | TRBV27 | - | TGTGCCAGCAGACCCGGTCGGGAGCACACTGAAGCTTTCTTT | CASRPGREHTEAFF
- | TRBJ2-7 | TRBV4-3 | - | TGCGCCAGCAGCCAATCCGTGGCGGGTCCGACCTACGAGCAGTACTTC | CASSQSVAGPTYEQYF
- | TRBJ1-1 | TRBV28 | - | TGTGCCAGCAGTTTATGGGTCTCAGAAAACACTGAAGCTTTCTTT | CASSLWVSENTEAFF
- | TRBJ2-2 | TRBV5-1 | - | TGCGCCAGCAGCTTGGGTGGAGGGAGACTGAACACCGGGGAGCTGTTTTTT | CASSLGGGRLNTGELFF
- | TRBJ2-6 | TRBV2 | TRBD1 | TGTGCCAGCACCGACAGGGCCGGGGCCAACGTCCTGACTTTC | CASTDRAGANVLTF
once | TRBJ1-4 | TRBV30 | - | TGTGCCTGGAGGGATATCTACAGGGACGGTGAAAAACTGTTTTTT | CAWRDIYRDGEKLFF
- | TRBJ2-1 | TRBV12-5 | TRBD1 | TGTGCTAGTGGTTCATCCGGGACAGGGTACAATGAGCAGTTCTTC | CASGSSGTGYNEQFF
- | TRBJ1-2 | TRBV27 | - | TGTGCCAGCAGTTTAGGAGTCGGGGTTGGCTATGGCTACACCTTC | CASSLGVGVGYGYTF
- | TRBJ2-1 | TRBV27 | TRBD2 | TGTGCCAGCAGTACCCGGTCTAGCGGGGGTTACTCCTACAATGAGCAGTTCTTC | CASSTRSSGGYSYNEQFF
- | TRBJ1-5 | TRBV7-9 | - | TGTTCCAGCAGCTTAGGAGAAGCGGGGGGCAATCAGCCCCAGCATTTT | CSSSLGEAGGNQPQHF
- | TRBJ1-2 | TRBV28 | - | TGTGCCAGCAGTTTTCCCGAGAGCCTCTATGGCTACACCTTC | CASSFPESLYGYTF
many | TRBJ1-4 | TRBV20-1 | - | TGCAGTGCTAAAACAGGTGAAAAACTGTTTTTT | CSAKTGEKLFF
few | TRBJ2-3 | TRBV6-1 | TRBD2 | TGTGCCACTCCCCGGGACTACGGGGCACGTACGCAGTATTTT | CATPRDYGARTQYF
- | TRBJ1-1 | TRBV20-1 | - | TGCAGTGCTGCGGTGAACACTGAAGCTTTCTTT | CSAAVNTEAFF
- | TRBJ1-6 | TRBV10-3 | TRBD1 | TGTGCCATCAATAGGGACAGACATTCACCCCTCCACTTT | CAINRDRHSPLHF
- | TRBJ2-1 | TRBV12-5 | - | TGTGCTAGTGGTTTGCCCGGGGGCTCCTACAATGAGCAGTTCTTC | CASGLPGGSYNEQFF
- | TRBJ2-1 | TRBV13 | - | TGTGCCAGCAGCTCAATCTACAGGGTGGCCAGCAATGAGCAGTTCTTC | CASSSIYRVASNEQFF
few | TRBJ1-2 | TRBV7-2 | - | TGTGCCAGCAGCTCATCACGCGACAGCATCTATGGCTACACCTTC | CASSSSRDSIYGYTF
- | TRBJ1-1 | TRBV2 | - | TGTGCCAGCAGTGAAAAGGCACAGTACACTGAAGCTTTCTTT | CASSEKAQYTEAFF